The 4 T cell receptor beta chains below were found in one sample sequenced in a study of blood T cell repertoires in COVID-19. TCRdb keeps only in-frame clones here, not all; method: immunoSEQ multiplex PCR. In the table there are fewer than 25,000 clones, 85% to 90% of which are singletons. The specimen sequenced was peripheral blood. The receptors were gathered from a man aged 65-85 years with COVID-19, enrolled during active disease.

The rearrangement uses TRBV30 and TRBJ2-3; 11 positions agree with TRBD2. Trimming at V came to 7 bases and at J to 6 bases, leaving 6 bases not matched to a gene. Looked up from germline, CDR1 is GTSNPN and CDR2 is SVGIG (reference sequence). CDR3 length: 13 amino acids. This chain's CDR3 is CASGTSGGDTQYF. DNA of the CDR3: TGTGCCTCCGGGACTAGCGGAGGGGATACGCAGTATTTT.

The gene calls are TRBV7-9 and TRBJ2-2; 10 positions match TRBD2. Looked up from germline, CDR1 is SEHNR and CDR2 is FQNEAQ (reference sequence). The V segment lost 5 bases and the J segment 4 bases; nucleotides outside the gene matches: 4. CDR3 size: 15 residues. CDR3 nucleotides: TGTGCCAGCAGCGCCTCTAGCGGGGGCACCGGGGAGCTGTTTTTT. Its protein product is CASSASSGGTGELFF.

V gene TRBV11-2 combines with J gene TRBJ1-1; no clear D gene. The CDR3 length is 13 residues. Per the germline V gene, CDR1 is SGHAT and CDR2 is FQNNGV. Trimming took off 4 bases at V and 4 bases at J, with 10 bases between the two ends. The CDR3 is CASSWTSSTEAFF. The CDR3 DNA sequence: TGTGCCAGCAGCTGGACTTCTAGCACTGAAGCTTTCTTT.

This clone was picked up one time. The rearrangement joins TRBV6-1 to TRBJ2-5; perhaps TRBD2 as D (5 bases). CDR1 and CDR2 (germline): MNHNS, SASEGT. V gave up 2 bases and J gave up 0 bases, with 13 bases separating them. CDR3 length: 16 amino acids. CDR3 protein: CASSERASRNQETQYF. CDR3 in DNA: TGTGCCAGCAGTGAACGGGCTAGCCGAAACCAAGAGACCCAGTACTTC.